Shown below are 7 T cell receptor beta chains from a single sample sequenced in a study of T cell responses to AZD1222 COVID-19 vaccine. Only in-frame clones appear in the TCRdb table, and some are missing; sequencing was by immunoSEQ multiplex PCR. The data show 130,000 to 150,000 clones, approximately 91% seen once. The material was peripheral blood, obtained 28 days after the second AZD1222 dose. The source of these receptors is an adult who received the AZD1222 COVID-19 vaccine.

The V call is TRBV5-5, the J call TRBJ1-6, with D possibly TRBD1 on 5 matching bases. This CDR3 comprises 15 residues. The V gene lost 0 bases and the J gene lost 6 bases, with 10 bases spanning the gap. CDR1 is SGHKS, CDR2 YYEKEE, per germline (reference sequence). The CDR3 nucleotides read TGTGCCAGCAGCTTGGAATGGGGGTTTAATTCACCCCTCCACTTT. This gives the protein CASSLEWGFNSPLHF.

The chain uses TRBV3-1 (or the pseudogene TRBV3-2) and TRBJ1-2; perhaps TRBD1 as D (5 bases). Germline V lookup: CDR1 LGHDT, CDR2 YNNKEL (reference sequence). CDR3 length equals 15 residues. Between the trimmed V and J ends, which lost 0 bases and 4 bases, there was a span of 12 bases. The CDR3 DNA reads as TGTGCCAGCAGCCAAGAGGCGGGGGGAGGCTATGGCTACACCTTC. Amino acids: CASSQEAGGGYGYTF.

The chain links TRBV19 to TRBJ2-1, with 8 bases that match TRBD1. This CDR3 is built from 15 residues. The germline V gene encodes CDR1 LNHDA and CDR2 SQIVND (reference sequence). J lost 8 bases, V lost 6 bases, and 12 bases had no gene match. CDR3 residues: CASRGQGVFFHEQFF. CDR3 DNA sequence: TGTGCCAGTAGAGGACAGGGCGTATTTTTCCATGAGCAGTTCTTC.

The chain is built from TRBV4-1 and TRBJ2-5, with TRBD1 matching 7 bases. The CDR3 totals 15 residues. Germline CDR1 reads MGHRA; CDR2 reads YSYEKL. The ends lost 3 bases at V and 2 bases at J; junction bases unmatched: 6. CDR3 nucleotide sequence: TGCGCCAGCAGCCACGGGGACAGAGCTCAAGAGACCCAGTACTTC. It translates to CASSHGDRAQETQYF.

The CDR3: CASSEGAGKFGGYTF. The CDR3 bases are TGTGCCAGCAGTGAGGGTGCAGGGAAGTTTGGTGGCTACACCTTC. V and J are TRBV6-1 and TRBJ1-2; perhaps TRBD1 as D (5 bases). V lost 3 bases, J lost 7 bases, and 18 bases lay in between. CDR1 is MNHNS, CDR2 SASEGT, per germline. The CDR3 length is 15 residues.

The chain recombines TRBV7-9 with TRBJ1-5; maybe TRBD1 (6 bases). CDR1 is SEHNR and CDR2 is FQNEAQ in the germline V gene (reference sequence). V lost 5 bases to trimming and J lost 0 bases, with 8 bases between them. The CDR3 is 14 amino acids. This CDR3 reads CASSEQGSNQPQHF. The CDR3 nucleotides read TGTGCCAGCAGCGAACAGGGTAGCAATCAGCCCCAGCATTTT.

This clone appeared once. The CDR3 loop reads CASSPLRGKMIHEQYF. The CDR3 DNA follows: TGCGCCAGCAGCCCACTCCGGGGGAAGATGATCCACGAGCAGTACTTC. The genes are TRBV5-1 and TRBJ2-7; maybe TRBD2 (6 bases). V lost 4 bases to trimming and J lost 5 bases, with 22 bases between them. The CDR3 sequence is 16 residues long. Germline-derived CDR1 and CDR2 are SGHRS and YFSETQ. Full variable domain (rest looked up from reference TRBV5-1 and TRBJ2-7): KAGVTQTPRYLIKTRGQQVTLSCSPISGHRSVSWYQQTPGQGLQFLFEYFSETQRNKGNFPGRFSGRQFSNSRSEMNVSTLELGDSALYLCASSPLRGKMIHEQYFGPGTRLTVT.